The clone carrying this TCR beta chain has only a few counts. As yet, its antigen is unknown. Trimming shortened V by 0 bases and J by 0 bases, and 9 bases separated the two germline ends. Germline V lookup: CDR1 SGHKS, CDR2 YYEKEE (reference sequence). There are 16 residues in the CDR3. PCR used 60 Vbeta primers and 13 Jbeta primers. The data were produced by immunoSEQ multiplex PCR, yet TCRdb's version contains in-frame clones alone and is incomplete. Of about 120,000 clones in the sample, about 80% were seen once. This sample stems from a study of cytomegalovirus exposure and HLA in healthy donors. General study findings and limits: In a later analysis, DRB1 alleles had the most associated TCRs; HLA-C alleles the fewest. In a later analysis, at a false discovery rate of 0.05, some 17,000 TCR beta sequences were associated with HLA alleles. While the bulk of TCR sequences proved rare, some public TCRs turned up in many donors.

The receptor was isolated from a man aged 25 to 40 in good health and CMV-seropositive. V and J are TRBV5-5 and TRBJ2-2, with D tentatively TRBD2 (6 bases). Sequencing was done on a sample of PBMCs. CDR3 in DNA: TGTGCCAGCAGCTTGGTCGGGACTGCGAACACCGGGGAGCTGTTTTTT. Translating gives CASSLVGTANTGELFF. Combining the CDR3 with reference TRBV5-5 and TRBJ2-2 gives the whole variable domain DAGVTQSPTHLIKTRGQQVTLRCSPISGHKSVSWYQQVLGQGPQFIFQYYEKEERGRGNFPDRFSARQFPNYSSELNVNALLLGDSALYLCASSLVGTANTGELFFGEGSRLTVL.